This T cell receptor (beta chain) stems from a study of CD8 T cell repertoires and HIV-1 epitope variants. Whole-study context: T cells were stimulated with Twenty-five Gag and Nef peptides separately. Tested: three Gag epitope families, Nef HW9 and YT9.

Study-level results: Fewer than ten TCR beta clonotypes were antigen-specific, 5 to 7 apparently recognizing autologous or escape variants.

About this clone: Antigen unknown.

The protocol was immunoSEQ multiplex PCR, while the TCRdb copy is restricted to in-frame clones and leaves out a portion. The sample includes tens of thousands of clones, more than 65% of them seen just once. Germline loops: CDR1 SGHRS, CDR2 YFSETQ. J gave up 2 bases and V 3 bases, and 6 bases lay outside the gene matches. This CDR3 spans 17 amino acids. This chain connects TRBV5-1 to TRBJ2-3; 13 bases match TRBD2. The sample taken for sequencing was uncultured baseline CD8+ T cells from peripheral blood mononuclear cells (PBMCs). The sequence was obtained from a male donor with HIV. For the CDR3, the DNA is TGCGCCAGCAGCTGGACTAGCGGGAGTGGATTCACAGATACGCAGTATTTT. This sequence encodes CASSWTSGSGFTDTQYF.